This is a list of T cell receptor beta chains from one sample in a study of CD8 T cells in ankylosing spondylitis. In TCRdb, the 5' RACE reads were re-called with MiXCR into one record per CDR3 protein. This sample has over 700,000 distinct CDR3 sequences, with roughly 20% found just once. Sequencing was done on a sample of blood, either unsorted or a sorted T cell fraction (not recorded which). The receptors here all came from a male donor with ankylosing spondylitis. Each CDR3 is given with its conserved first and last residue. A D gene is named only where the DNA matches it firmly. Clone size is not always given. Where it is, it says once, few, many or a class for expanded clones.

length	size	V	J	D	DNA	CDR3
16	NA	TRBV28	TRBJ2-3	NA	TGTGCCAGCAGTTTATCCCCGGGACTGTTCACAGATACGCAGTATTTT	CASSLSPGLFTDTQYF
16	few	TRBV4-1	TRBJ2-3	NA	TGCGCCAGCAGCCAAAGGACTTTTCCTAGCACAGATACGCAGTATTTT	CASSQRTFPSTDTQYF
14	few	TRBV28	TRBJ2-3	TRBD2	TGTGCCAGCAGTGACGGGACTAGCGGAGATACGCAGTATTTT	CASSDGTSGDTQYF
14	NA	TRBV7-9	TRBJ1-1	NA	TGTGCCAGCAGCTTAGTGGCGGGGGCGGCTGAAGCTTTCTTT	CASSLVAGAAEAFF
13	few	TRBV15	TRBJ2-5	NA	TGTGCCACCAGCAGAGACAGCCAAGAGACCCAGTACTTC	CATSRDSQETQYF
14	NA	TRBV7-3	TRBJ2-1	TRBD1	TGTGCCAGCAGCTCCGGGACAGGGGAGAATGAGCAGTTCTTC	CASSSGTGENEQFF
15	few	TRBV20-1	TRBJ1-2	NA	TGCAGTGCCCCAGCCGAGAGTGGGGCTAACTATGGCTACACCTTC	CSAPAESGANYGYTF
17	NA	TRBV20-1	TRBJ2-7	TRBD2	TGCAGTGCCACCCCATTACTAGCGGGAGGGCATCTTTACGAGCAGTACTTC	CSATPLLAGGHLYEQYF
17	NA	TRBV7-9	TRBJ2-5	TRBD2	TGTGCCAGCAGCTTTGGGACTAGCGGGGGGGACGAAGAGACCCAGTACTTC	CASSFGTSGGDEETQYF
11	NA	TRBV29-1	TRBJ1-2	NA	TGCAGCGTTGAGAGAGGGGATGGCTACACCTTC	CSVERGDGYTF
15	few	TRBV19	TRBJ1-1	NA	TGTGCCAGTAGTAGGGCAGCTACCATGAACACTGAAGCTTTCTTT	CASSRAATMNTEAFF
16	few	TRBV7-8	TRBJ2-5	TRBD2	TGTGCCAGCAGCTTAGCGGGAGGGTTCTCTTTGGAGACCCAGTACTTC	CASSLAGGFSLETQYF
13	many	TRBV29-1	TRBJ2-7	NA	TGCAGCGTTCAAGTAGGCGGGTCCTACGAGCAGTACTTC	CSVQVGGSYEQYF
13	once	TRBV27	TRBJ2-1	NA	TGTGCCAGCAGTCTCCAACAGGGAGGTGAGCAGTTCTTC	CASSLQQGGEQFF
13	NA	TRBV10-3	TRBJ2-5	NA	TGTGCCATCAGTGAGTCGGCAGAAGAGACCCAGTACTTC	CAISESAEETQYF
15	few	TRBV5-1	TRBJ2-7	TRBD1	TGCGCCAGCAGCTTGAGCGGACAGGGGGTCCACGAGCAGTACTTC	CASSLSGQGVHEQYF
13	few	TRBV12-3/TRBV12-4	TRBJ2-1	NA	TGTGCCAGCACCCAGAGCTCCTACAATGAGCAGTTCTTC	CASTQSSYNEQFF
15	NA	TRBV7-9	TRBJ2-3	TRBD1	TGTGCCAGCAGCTTATCGAGGGGGCAGGCAGATACGCAGTATTTT	CASSLSRGQADTQYF
15	NA	TRBV5-6	TRBJ1-1	NA	TGTGCCAGCAGCTTGGGGGGACTGAACATGCCTGAAGCTTTCTTT	CASSLGGLNMPEAFF
12	few	TRBV20-1	TRBJ1-2	NA	TGCAGTGCTCGACAGTGGAACTATGGCTACACCTTC	CSARQWNYGYTF
16	large	TRBV4-3	TRBJ1-2	NA	TGCGCCAGCAGCCAAGATCTAGGATTCACTAACTATGGCTACACCTTC	CASSQDLGFTNYGYTF
15	NA	TRBV2	TRBJ1-5	NA	TGTGCCAGCAGTGAAACAGGGCTATTGAATCAGCCCCAGCATTTT	CASSETGLLNQPQHF
11	NA	TRBV20-1	TRBJ1-1	NA	TGCAGTGCTAGAGATGTCATAAAGGCTTTCTTT	CSARDVIKAFF
15	NA	TRBV6-1	TRBJ1-1	NA	TGTGCCAGCACCCCGGGGGGACACCTGAACACTGAAGCTTTCTTT	CASTPGGHLNTEAFF
13	many	TRBV24-1	TRBJ1-2	NA	TGTGCCACCAGTGCTGGGGGCAACTATGGCTACACCTTC	CATSAGGNYGYTF
15	many	TRBV6-5	TRBJ1-3	TRBD1	TGTGCCAGCAGTTTATACAGGGGAAAAGGAAACACCATATATTTT	CASSLYRGKGNTIYF
16	NA	TRBV9	TRBJ2-7	TRBD2	TGTGCCAGCAGCGCCCTAGGCGGGGGTAGCTCCTACGAGCAGTACTTC	CASSALGGGSSYEQYF
14	once	TRBV5-1	TRBJ2-6	NA	TGCGCCAGCAGCGACCCCTCTGGGGCCAACGTCCTGACTTTC	CASSDPSGANVLTF
15	few	TRBV5-1	TRBJ1-3	NA	TGCGCCAGCAGCTTGGGGTCGGGGGCTGGAAACACCATATATTTT	CASSLGSGAGNTIYF
12	NA	TRBV7-8	TRBJ2-5	NA	TGTGCCAGCAGCTCAGGGATGGAGACCCAGTACTTC	CASSSGMETQYF
14	few	TRBV18	TRBJ2-7	NA	TGTGCCAGCTCACCGGCGTCAAGCTCCTACGAGCAGTACTTC	CASSPASSSYEQYF
12	few	TRBV20-1	TRBJ1-1	NA	TGCAGTGCCAGACGTAGGAACACTGAAGCTTTCTTT	CSARRRNTEAFF
13	NA	TRBV12-3/TRBV12-4	TRBJ1-1	NA	TGTGCCAGCAGTTTGAAGTTTGGAACTGAAGCTTTCTTT	CASSLKFGTEAFF
14	NA	TRBV15	TRBJ2-1	NA	TGTGCCACCAGCAGAGATAGGGGAGACGCAATTCAGTTCTTC	CATSRDRGDAIQFF
16	once	TRBV2	TRBJ2-5	NA	TGTGCCAGCTCGCCTGCCAGTTGGGGAGCCCAAGAGACCCAGTACTTC	CASSPASWGAQETQYF
13	many	TRBV6-4	TRBJ2-2	NA	TGTGCCAGCAGTGAAACGGGGACCGGGGAGCTGTTTTTT	CASSETGTGELFF
13	NA	TRBV4-1	TRBJ2-4	NA	TGCGCCAGCAGCCAAGATGACGGAGACATTCAGTACTTC	CASSQDDGDIQYF
14	NA	TRBV3-1	TRBJ1-6	NA	TGTGCCAGCAGCCAACAGGTCCCGGGTCCACCCCTCCACTTT	CASSQQVPGPPLHF
15	few	TRBV9	TRBJ1-6	TRBD1	TGTGCCAGCAGTGAGACAGGGGGAGTAAATTCACCCCTCCACTTT	CASSETGGVNSPLHF
17	NA	TRBV3-1	TRBJ1-5	NA	TGTGCCAGCAGCAAAGGCTATTTGGGCTCGAGCAATCAGCCCCAGCATTTT	CASSKGYLGSSNQPQHF
10	NA	TRBV29-1	TRBJ2-2	NA	TGCAGCGTTAACACCGGGGAGCTGTTTTTT	CSVNTGELFF
11	NA	TRBV29-1	TRBJ2-1	TRBD1	TGCAGCGTCGAATACAGGGGAGAGCAGTTCTTC	CSVEYRGEQFF
16	NA	TRBV7-9	TRBJ2-7	NA	TGTGCCAGCAGCGTTGGACAGAATGATGAAGACTCCGAGCAGTACTTC	CASSVGQNDEDSEQYF
15	few	TRBV7-3	TRBJ2-2	NA	TGTGCCAGCAGCTTAAGGGGGGCGGGCACCGGGGAGCTGTTTTTT	CASSLRGAGTGELFF
15	many	TRBV5-1	TRBJ2-3	NA	TGCGCCAGCAGCTTCGGGCAGGACGGCACAGATACGCAGTATTTT	CASSFGQDGTDTQYF